This T cell receptor beta chain is drawn from a study of spatial heterogeneity in lung cancer. Study-level background: The average appearance count of each unique TCR and UMI combination in raw reads was more than nine. Broader study findings: Ubiquitous expanded tumor TCRs were observed in blood more at resection than follow-up.

Described time point: sample taken at primary tumor resection. Whole RNA came from tumor, nontumor lung or frozen PBMC and was sequenced without being sorted. 72 TRACERx patients with early, untreated non-small cell lung cancer donated samples. The library protocol tagged each TCR cDNA with a unique molecular identifier. One entry per CDR3 protein results from TCRdb running MiXCR on the 5' RACE reads. The sample has about 14,000 distinct CDR3 sequences, roughly 10% seen once; the top ten hold approximately 30%. This CDR3 is built from 13 residues. CDR1 and CDR2 (germline): GTSNPN, SVGIG (reference sequence). Trimming shortened V by 3 bases and J by 2 bases, and 11 bases separated the two germline ends. Turning to this clonotype: Its antigen remains unknown.

The sample here was PBMCs, taken at surgery. The sequence was collected from a female donor with early-stage non-small cell lung cancer. The chain recombines TRBV30 with TRBJ2-7; D not resolved. This CDR3 reads CAWSSGGPYEQYF. The CDR3 coding sequence is TGTGCCTGGAGCTCGGGCGGCCCCTACGAGCAGTACTTC. Combining the CDR3 with reference TRBV30 and TRBJ2-7 gives the whole variable domain SQTIHQWPATLVQPVGSPLSLECTVEGTSNPNLYWYRQAAGRGLQLLFYSVGIGQISSEVPQNLSASRPQDRQFILSSKKLLLSDSGFYLCAWSSGGPYEQYFGPGTRLTVT.